The entry below describes one TCR beta chain. As yet, its antigen is unknown. This sample stems from a study of cytomegalovirus exposure and HLA in healthy donors. Trimming cost V 4 bases and J 7 bases; bases outside gene matches: 14. The germline V gene has CDR1 SGHDT and CDR2 YYEEEE. The CDR3 extends over 16 amino acids. Findings of the study overall: For most TCR sequences rarity was the rule, although some public TCRs occurred in many donors. A later analysis found first-cohort TCR clusters tended to co-occur in the 90 to 150 validation repertoires. Altogether, 150 to 200 TCR beta chains were recorded as cytomegalovirus-associated.

Method: immunoSEQ multiplex PCR; TCRdb's copy keeps in-frame clones and lacks some. The sample has 150,000 or so clones, roughly 86% seen once. The study drew the donors from its 120-subject validation cohort, separate from the roughly 700-subject first cohort. Sequenced sample: PBMCs. The chain links TRBV5-6 to TRBJ2-5, with TRBD1 identical over 9 bases. This receptor was taken from a man between 18 and 29 years old in good health and CMV-seropositive. The CDR3 sequence: CASSAGTGWFSGTQYF. The CDR3 DNA reads as TGTGCCAGCAGCGCAGGGACAGGGTGGTTCTCGGGGACCCAGTACTTC. Looking up the rest from reference TRBV5-6 and TRBJ2-5 gives the full variable domain: DAGVTQSPTHLIKTRGQQVTLRCSPKSGHDTVSWYQQALGQGPQFIFQYYEEEERQRGNFPDRFSGHQFPNYSSELNVNALLLGDSALYLCASSAGTGWFSGTQYFGPGTRLLVL.